The 19 T cell receptor beta chains below all came from one sample that was sequenced in a study of early T cells in non-severe SARS-CoV-2 infection (dated by TCRdb to the early 2020s). The library was generated by 5' RACE. The sequencer was a NextSeq 500. TCRdb applied fastp at Q25 and MiXCR to the public reads, then kept only in-frame beta chains. Rows matching on CDR3 protein sequence are summarized as one entry with the most common DNA and genes. The sample table shows tens of thousands of distinct CDR3 sequences, and roughly 8% are seen once. The ten largest clones take up about 3.7% of the sample. Sequencing input: whole blood. These receptors all stem from an adult who was a healthcare worker with PCR-confirmed SARS-CoV-2 infection or an uninfected control (not recorded which).

The table lists this clonotype with a count of one. This rearrangement joins TRBV7-8 to TRBJ1-2; no clear D gene. Per the germline V gene, CDR1 is SGHVS and CDR2 is FQNEAQ. The length of the CDR3 is 14 residues. V was shortened by 1 base and J by 0 bases, with 6 bases between the two germline ends. As DNA, the CDR3 is TGTGCCAGCAGCTTAGGTACAACTAACTATGGCTACACCTTC. Residues: CASSLGTTNYGYTF.

The rearrangement uses TRBV7-3 and TRBJ1-1; no reliable D call. V lost 4 bases and J lost 0, with 12 bases in between. CDR3 length equals 15 residues. Germline CDR1 is SGHTA and CDR2 is FQGTGA. In DNA form, the CDR3 reads TGTGCCAGCAGCTCAAACGCGGCTTTGAACACTGAAGCTTTCTTT. Its protein is CASSSNAALNTEAFF.

This chain connects TRBV29-1 to TRBJ1-6, with TRBD1 identical over 8 bases. The CDR3 sequence is 14 residues long. V shed 8 bases and J 7 bases; nucleotides not matched to a gene: 10. Germline lookup yields CDR1 SQVTM and CDR2 ANQGSEA. The CDR3 nucleotides read TGCAGCCCGCCTCCCAGGGGGCTAAATTCACCCCTCCACTTT. This encodes CSPPPRGLNSPLHF.

There are many counts of this clonotype. The chain joins TRBV14 to TRBJ2-1; 11 positions agree with TRBD2. Per germline, CDR1 SGHDN and CDR2 FVKESK. The V segment lost 4 bases and the J segment 3 bases; nucleotides outside the gene matches: 5. CDR3 length: 16 residues. CDR3 nucleotide sequence: TGTGCCAGCAGCCTACTAGCGGGAGCGAACTACAATGAGCAGTTCTTC. It encodes CASSLLAGANYNEQFF. Full variable domain (remainder filled in from reference TRBV14 and TRBJ2-1): EAGVTQFPSHSVIEKGQTVTLRCDPISGHDNLYWYRRVMGKEIKFLLHFVKESKQDESGMPNNRFLAERTGGTYSTLKVQPAELEDSGVYFCASSLLAGANYNEQFFGPGTRLTVL.

This clonotype was seen more than once but under ten times. The chain combines TRBV15 with TRBJ2-7; maybe TRBD1 (6 bases). Germline CDR1 reads LNHNV; CDR2 reads YYDKDF (reference sequence). This CDR3 contains 15 residues. V shed 0 bases and J shed 2 bases, with 11 bases lying between them. The CDR3 region is CATSRDRDTPYEQYF. Here the CDR3 DNA reads TGTGCCACCAGCAGAGATCGGGACACTCCCTACGAGCAGTACTTC.

This clonotype was detected many times. The chain combines TRBV28 with TRBJ2-7, with D perhaps matching TRBD1 (5 bases). Germline loops: CDR1 MDHEN, CDR2 SYDVKM. V was trimmed by 3 bases and J by 5 bases, leaving 14 bases between them. This CDR3 contains 14 residues. Written as DNA, the CDR3 is TGTGCCAGCAGTTTTTCAGGGTCCGACCACGAGCAGTACTTC. It codes for CASSFSGSDHEQYF.

This clonotype has a count of ten or more. The chain combines TRBV25-1 with TRBJ1-1, with D hard to call. V was shortened by 6 bases and J by 3 bases, with 20 bases between the two germline ends. Germline assignment: CDR1 MGHDK and CDR2 SYGVNS. The length of the CDR3 is 16 residues. The CDR3 is CASRHDITGIDTEAFF. CDR3 coding DNA: TGTGCCAGCAGACACGACATCACGGGGATAGACACTGAAGCTTTCTTT.

This clonotype was seen at least ten times. The rearrangement uses TRBV7-2 and TRBJ1-1; TRBD1 might be the D (6 bases). Looked up from germline, CDR1 is SGHTA and CDR2 is FQGNSA. The V end was cut by 0 bases, the J end by 6 bases, with 11 bases between. CDR3 size: 14 residues. CDR3 nucleotides: TGTGCCAGCAGCTTAGCGTCCGGGGGCCCTGAAGCTTTCTTT. Translating it yields CASSLASGGPEAFF. Using reference TRBV7-2 and TRBJ1-1 for the parts outside the CDR3, the full variable domain is GAGVSQSPSNKVTEKGKDVELRCDPISGHTALYWYRQSLGQGLEFLIYFQGNSAPDKSGLPSDRFSAERTGGSVSTLTIQRTQQEDSAVYLCASSLASGGPEAFFGQGTRLTVV.

This clonotype was seen many times. This chain joins TRBV27 and TRBJ2-1, with D perhaps TRBD2 (6 bases). The ends were cut back, 4 bases at V and 2 bases at J, with 12 bases in the middle. Per germline, CDR1 MNHEY and CDR2 SMNVEV (reference sequence). The CDR3 extends over 15 amino acids. CDR3 in amino acids: CASSSDYPTYNEQFF. CDR3 nucleotides: TGTGCCAGCAGTTCGGACTACCCCACCTACAATGAGCAGTTCTTC.

This clonotype came up many times. The chain carries TRBV20-1 and TRBJ1-1; D not resolved. Per germline, CDR1 DFQATT and CDR2 SNEGSKA (reference sequence). The ends were cut back, 1 base at V and 0 bases at J, with 9 bases in the middle. This CDR3 is built from 14 residues. The CDR3 here is CSARVGRVNTEAFF. The CDR3 DNA reads TGCAGTGCTAGAGTCGGCAGAGTGAACACTGAAGCTTTCTTT.

This clonotype was seen more than once but under ten times. The chain carries TRBV20-1 and TRBJ2-1, with 8 bases matching TRBD2. The CDR3 runs 13 residues. The V segment lost 6 bases and the J segment 5 bases; nucleotides outside the gene matches: 6. The V gene's germline CDR1 is DFQATT and CDR2 SNEGSKA (reference sequence). The CDR3 region is CSAREGTHNEQFF. The DNA of the CDR3 is TGCAGTGCCCGGGAGGGCACCCACAATGAGCAGTTCTTC.

This clonotype was seen many times. The V and J genes are TRBV7-9 and TRBJ1-2; TRBD1 matches 10 bases. Losses at the gene ends were 5 bases for V and 4 bases for J; bases not matched to a gene: 4. The length of the CDR3 is 14 residues. Germline assignment: CDR1 SEHNR and CDR2 FQNEAQ (reference sequence). Here the CDR3 DNA reads TGTGCCAGCAGCCGGACAGGGGGGGGCTATGGCTACACCTTC. Translating gives CASSRTGGGYGYTF.

The chain uses TRBV29-1 and TRBJ2-5, with D possibly called TRBD1 or TRBD2 (5 bases each). Germline CDR1 reads SQVTM; CDR2 reads ANQGSEA. V dropped 3 bases and J dropped 2 bases, with 13 bases sitting between them. This CDR3 has 14 amino acids. CDR3 sequence reads: CSVDPPGAQETQYF. The CDR3 DNA is TGCAGCGTTGACCCTCCCGGGGCACAAGAGACCCAGTACTTC.

The chain joins TRBV7-7 to TRBJ2-3; the D gene is possibly TRBD1 (6 bases). This CDR3 spans 15 amino acids. V lost 6 bases and J lost 2, with 15 bases in between. In germline, CDR1 is SSHAT, CDR2 FNYEAQ (reference sequence). As DNA, the CDR3 is TGTGCCAGCAGTCCGACAGGCTCCGACACAGATACGCAGTATTTT. The encoded protein is CASSPTGSDTDTQYF.

The chain recombines TRBV20-1 with TRBJ1-3, with D hard to call. Germline V gives CDR1 DFQATT, CDR2 SNEGSKA (reference sequence). Trimming shortened V by 0 bases and J by 0 bases, and 6 bases separated the two germline ends. This CDR3 region has 14 residues. CDR3 DNA: TGCAGTGCTAGAGAAGGGAACTCTGGAAACACCATATATTTT. Translating gives CSAREGNSGNTIYF.

At least ten counts were recorded for this clonotype. The rearrangement joins TRBV27 to TRBJ2-3, with 9 bases identical to TRBD1. CDR3 length: 14 residues. The germline gives CDR1 MNHEY, CDR2 SMNVEV (reference sequence). Germline trimming cut 6 bases from V and 6 bases from J; bases unmatched to any gene: 7. The CDR3 spells CASSNRGPVDTQYF. As DNA, the CDR3 is TGTGCCAGCAGCAACAGGGGGCCTGTGGATACGCAGTATTTT.

This clonotype was seen at least ten times. Here the CDR3 reads CASSPPLGLAGRTDTQYF. CDR3 DNA sequence: TGTGCCAGCTCACCACCTCTGGGACTAGCGGGACGCACAGATACGCAGTATTTT. The chain uses TRBV18 and TRBJ2-3; 13 nucleotides line up with TRBD2. V lost 0 bases to trimming and J lost 1 base; unmatched junction nucleotides: 4. Germline CDR1 KGHSH, CDR2 LQKENI. The CDR3 length is 18 residues.

This clonotype was counted at least ten times. The chain links TRBV14 to TRBJ2-1; 9 positions match TRBD2. J gave up 9 bases and V 4 bases, and 7 bases lay outside the gene matches. The CDR3 spans 14 residues. Germline CDR1 SGHDN, CDR2 FVKESK. CDR3 coding DNA: TGTGCCAGCAGCCCTTCGGGACTAGCAAGTGAGCAGTTCTTC. This encodes CASSPSGLASEQFF.

This clonotype has only a few counts. V gene TRBV6-2 or TRBV6-3 combines with J gene TRBJ2-5; either TRBD1 or TRBD2 may supply D (5 bases each). Per the germline V gene, CDR1 is MNHEY and CDR2 is SVGEGT. This CDR3 contains 17 residues. The V gene lost 3 bases and the J gene lost 1 base, with 18 bases spanning the gap. The chain's CDR3 is CASSYSKGRNFQETQYF. CDR3 DNA: TGTGCCAGCAGTTATTCTAAGGGACGGAACTTCCAAGAGACCCAGTACTTC.